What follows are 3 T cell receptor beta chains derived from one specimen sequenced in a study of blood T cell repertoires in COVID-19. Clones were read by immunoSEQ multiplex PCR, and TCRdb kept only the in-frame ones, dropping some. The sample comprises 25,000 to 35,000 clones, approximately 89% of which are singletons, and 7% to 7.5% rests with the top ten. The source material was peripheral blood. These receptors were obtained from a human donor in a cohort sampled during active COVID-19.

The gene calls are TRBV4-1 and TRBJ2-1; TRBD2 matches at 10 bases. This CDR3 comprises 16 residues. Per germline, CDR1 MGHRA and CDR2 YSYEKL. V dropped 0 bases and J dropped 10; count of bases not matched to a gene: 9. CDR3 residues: CASSQDPSGGAEEQFF. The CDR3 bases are TGCGCCAGCAGCCAAGATCCAAGCGGGGGGGCCGAAGAGCAGTTCTTC.

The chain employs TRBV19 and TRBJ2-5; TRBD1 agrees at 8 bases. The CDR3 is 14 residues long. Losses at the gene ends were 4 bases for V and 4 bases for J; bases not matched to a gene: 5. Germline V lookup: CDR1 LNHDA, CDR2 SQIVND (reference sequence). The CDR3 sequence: CASSTDRDLETQYF. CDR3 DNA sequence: TGTGCCAGTAGTACGGACAGGGATTTAGAGACCCAGTACTTC.

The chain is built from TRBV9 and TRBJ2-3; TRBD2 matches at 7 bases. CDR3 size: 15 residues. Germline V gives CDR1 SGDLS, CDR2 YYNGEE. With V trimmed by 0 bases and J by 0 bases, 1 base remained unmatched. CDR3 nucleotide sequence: TGTGCCAGCAGCGTAGAGGGACTAAGCACAGATACGCAGTATTTT. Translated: CASSVEGLSTDTQYF.